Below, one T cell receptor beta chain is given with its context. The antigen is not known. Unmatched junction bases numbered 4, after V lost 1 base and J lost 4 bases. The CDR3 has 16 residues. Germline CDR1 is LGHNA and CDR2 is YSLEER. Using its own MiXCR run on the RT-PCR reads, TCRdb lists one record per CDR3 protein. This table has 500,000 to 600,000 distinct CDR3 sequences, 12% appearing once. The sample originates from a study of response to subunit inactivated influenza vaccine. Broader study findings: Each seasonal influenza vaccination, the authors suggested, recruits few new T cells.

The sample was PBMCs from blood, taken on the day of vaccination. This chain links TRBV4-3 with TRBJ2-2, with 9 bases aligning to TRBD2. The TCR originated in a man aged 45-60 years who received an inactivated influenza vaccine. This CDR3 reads CASSQALAGSTGELFF. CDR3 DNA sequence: TGCGCCAGCAGCCAAGCCCTAGCGGGATCCACCGGGGAGCTGTTTTTT.